A selection of T cell receptor beta chains follows, all from one sample in a study of T cells after yellow fever vaccination. TCRdb reprocessed the 5' RACE reads with MiXCR, giving one entry per CDR3 protein. The sample shows around 610,000 distinct CDR3 sequences, approximately 12% of them seen only once. The sample was PBMCs, taken on the day of the yellow fever booster vaccination. These receptors came from a man aged 25-45 years who received the YFV17D yellow fever vaccine. Each CDR3 is given with its conserved first and last residue. The D gene is left open where the match is weak. A clone size is listed for some rows: how often the clone was seen (once, few, many), or a class if it is expanded.

V gene	J gene	clone size	D gene	CDR3 protein	CDR3 DNA
TRBV28	TRBJ2-5	.	.	CASVRDPRETQYF	TGTGCCAGCGTTCGGGACCCCCGGGAGACCCAGTACTTC
TRBV12-3/TRBV12-4	TRBJ1-5	few	.	CASSLRRGASSQPQHF	TGTGCCAGCAGTTTGAGGCGGGGGGCAAGTAGTCAGCCCCAGCATTTT
TRBV11-1	TRBJ1-4	.	.	CASSPRLGIHGANEKLFF	TGTGCCAGCAGCCCGCGCCTCGGGATTCACGGAGCTAATGAAAAACTGTTTTTT
TRBV27	TRBJ1-2	few	TRBD1	CASFRTGWFGGYTF	TGTGCCAGCTTCCGGACAGGGTGGTTCGGCGGCTACACCTTC
TRBV29-1	TRBJ1-2	few	.	CSVGPGRGDNDYTF	TGCAGCGTTGGTCCGGGAAGGGGGGATAACGACTACACCTTC
TRBV6-2/TRBV6-3	TRBJ2-7	few	TRBD1	CASSYGTGKYEQYF	TGTGCCAGCAGTTACGGGACAGGGAAGTACGAGCAGTACTTC
TRBV29-1	TRBJ2-3	few	.	CSVRTGSTDTQYF	TGCAGCGTACGGACGGGGAGCACAGATACGCAGTATTTT
TRBV9	TRBJ2-1	.	TRBD1	CASSLRTGSDEQFF	TGTGCCAGCAGCCTTCGGACAGGGAGCGATGAGCAGTTCTTC
TRBV19	TRBJ1-3	.	TRBD1	CASSPDRGWAGNTIYF	TGTGCCAGTAGCCCAGACAGGGGTTGGGCTGGAAACACCATATATTTT
TRBV15	TRBJ2-6	.	.	CATSGETGGANVLTF	TGTGCCACCAGCGGTGAGACTGGAGGGGCCAACGTCCTGACTTTC
TRBV10-3	TRBJ2-1	.	TRBD2	CATQGSGDYNEQFF	TGTGCCACCCAGGGTAGCGGGGACTACAATGAGCAGTTCTTC
TRBV19	TRBJ2-1	.	.	CATAVGPNNEQFF	TGTGCCACCGCAGTCGGGCCGAACAATGAGCAGTTCTTC
TRBV9	TRBJ1-6	.	.	CASSARSVHSSPLHF	TGTGCCAGCAGCGCCCGATCGGTTCATAGTTCACCCCTCCACTTT
TRBV20-1	TRBJ1-1	.	TRBD1	CSARVLRAGGPNTEAFF	TGCAGTGCTAGAGTACTTAGGGCAGGGGGCCCGAACACTGAAGCCTTCTTT
TRBV6-2/TRBV6-3	TRBJ2-6	once	.	CASKTGANVLTF	TGTGCCAGCAAAACTGGGGCCAACGTCCTGACTTTC
TRBV12-3/TRBV12-4	TRBJ1-2	few	.	CASSLRTVSYGYTF	TGTGCCAGCAGTTTGCGGACAGTTAGCTATGGCTACACCTTC
TRBV6-1	TRBJ1-3	few	.	CASTSARVSGNTIYF	TGTGCCAGCACCTCGGCTAGGGTCTCTGGAAACACCATATATTTT
TRBV5-1	TRBJ2-2	few	TRBD2	CASSPGTSGPTGELFF	TGCGCCAGCAGTCCCGGGACTAGCGGGCCCACCGGGGAGCTGTTTTTT
TRBV6-2/TRBV6-3	TRBJ2-1	.	.	CASQPQTRHEQFF	TGTGCCAGCCAGCCACAAACGCGACACGAGCAGTTCTTC
TRBV12-3/TRBV12-4	TRBJ1-4	.	.	CASSLWPKEVHEKLFF	TGTGCCAGCAGTTTATGGCCGAAAGAAGTTCATGAAAAACTGTTTTTT
TRBV13	TRBJ2-3	few	TRBD1	CASRLTGTADTQYF	TGTGCCAGCAGACTTACGGGGACAGCCGATACGCAGTATTTT
TRBV28	TRBJ2-1	.	TRBD2	CASRPLGLAGKNEQFF	TGTGCCAGCAGACCCCTTGGACTAGCGGGAAAAAATGAGCAGTTCTTC
TRBV12-3/TRBV12-4	TRBJ2-1	.	.	CASSPSGFNEQFF	TGTGCCAGCAGCCCGTCGGGTTTCAATGAGCAGTTCTTC
TRBV7-2	TRBJ1-5	.	.	CASSPATDSNQPQHF	TGTGCCAGCAGCCCCGCGACAGATAGCAATCAGCCCCAGCATTTT
TRBV6-1	TRBJ2-4	.	.	CASSQDTLSSNIQYF	TGTGCCAGCAGCCAAGACACCTTAAGTAGCAACATTCAGTACTTC
TRBV4-3	TRBJ2-5	few	.	CASSQATRETQYF	TGCGCCAGCAGCCAAGCCACCCGTGAGACCCAGTACTTC
TRBV20-1	TRBJ2-2	many	TRBD2	CSARDFYREGGELFF	TGCAGTGCTAGAGACTTCTATCGGGAGGGCGGGGAGCTGTTTTTT
TRBV6-5	TRBJ2-7	.	.	CASSYGDNAYEQYF	TGTGCCAGCAGTTACGGAGACAATGCCTACGAGCAGTACTTC
TRBV6-2/TRBV6-3	TRBJ2-7	many	TRBD2	CASSTTSGTSYEQYF	TGTGCCAGCAGTACTACTAGCGGAACCTCCTACGAGCAGTACTTC
TRBV5-8	TRBJ2-5	.	.	CASSLPGLQTQYF	TGTGCCAGCAGCTTGCCAGGGCTGCAGACCCAGTACTTC
TRBV12-3/TRBV12-4	TRBJ1-1	few	.	CASSLYRDSNTEAFF	TGTGCCAGCAGTTTGTACAGGGACTCGAACACTGAAGCTTTCTTT
TRBV7-8	TRBJ2-1	few	.	CASSLAAINEQFF	TGTGCCAGCAGCTTAGCGGCGATCAATGAGCAGTTCTTC
TRBV7-8	TRBJ2-1	few	TRBD2	CARPASGRVEQFF	TGTGCCAGACCGGCTAGCGGGAGGGTTGAGCAGTTCTTC
TRBV12-3/TRBV12-4	TRBJ2-3	many	TRBD2	CASSPQASGSGVDTQYF	TGTGCCAGCAGTCCTCAGGCTAGCGGGAGTGGGGTAGATACGCAGTATTTT
TRBV7-8	TRBJ2-5	many	.	CASSLATETQYF	TGTGCCAGCAGCTTAGCCACGGAGACCCAGTACTTC
TRBV7-9	TRBJ2-5	.	.	CASFSEHQETQYF	TGTGCCAGCTTTAGCGAACACCAAGAGACCCAGTACTTC